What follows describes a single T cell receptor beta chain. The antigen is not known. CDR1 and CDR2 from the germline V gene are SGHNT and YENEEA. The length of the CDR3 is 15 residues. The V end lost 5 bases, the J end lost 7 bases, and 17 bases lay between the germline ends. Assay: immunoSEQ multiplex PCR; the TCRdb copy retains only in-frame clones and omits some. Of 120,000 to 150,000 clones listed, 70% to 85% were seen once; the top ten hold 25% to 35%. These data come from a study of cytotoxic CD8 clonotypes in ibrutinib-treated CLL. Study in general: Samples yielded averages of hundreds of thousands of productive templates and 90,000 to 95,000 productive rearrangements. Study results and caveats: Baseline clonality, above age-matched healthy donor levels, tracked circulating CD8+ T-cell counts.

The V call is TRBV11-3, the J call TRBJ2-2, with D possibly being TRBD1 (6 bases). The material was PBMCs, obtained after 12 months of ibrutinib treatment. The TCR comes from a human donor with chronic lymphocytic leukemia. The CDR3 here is CASSRVGGRGGELFF. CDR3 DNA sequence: TGTGCCAGCAGCCGCGTAGGGGGAAGAGGCGGGGAGCTGTTTTTT.